These 25 T cell receptor beta chains share one sample of origin, sequenced in a study of cytomegalovirus exposure and HLA in healthy donors. In the PCR, 60 Vbeta and 13 Jbeta primers were used. Sequenced by immunoSEQ multiplex PCR; TCRdb stores in-frame clones only, minus some. The sample gives some 110,000 clones, under 70% of which show up once; roughly 9% is in the top ten. The sequenced material came from PBMCs. These receptors originate from a young man in good health and CMV-seropositive.

The chain's CDR3 is CASSIPTLRLAGVDTQYF. Written as DNA, the CDR3 is TGTGCCAGCAGCATACCAACTCTTAGACTAGCGGGAGTAGATACGCAGTATTTT. The chain joins TRBV7-2 to TRBJ2-3, with TRBD2 matching 12 bases. Per the germline V gene, CDR1 is SGHTA and CDR2 is FQGNSA. The CDR3 is made up of 18 amino acids. J was trimmed by 5 bases and V by 5 bases; bases with no gene match: 14.

This rearrangement joins TRBV19 to TRBJ1-5; 7 bases map to TRBD1. J was trimmed by 1 base and V by 4 bases; bases with no gene match: 10. Germline assignment: CDR1 LNHDA and CDR2 SQIVND (reference sequence). The CDR3 is 17 amino acids. CDR3 loop: CASSRPTGNKSNQPQHF. The CDR3 nucleotides are TGTGCCAGTAGTAGACCGACAGGGAATAAAAGCAATCAGCCCCAGCATTTT.

The chain links TRBV9 to TRBJ1-2; TRBD1 agrees at 9 bases. This CDR3 has 14 amino acids. Trimming at V came to 3 bases and at J to 4 bases, leaving 4 bases not matched to a gene. CDR1 and CDR2 (germline): SGDLS, YYNGEE. CDR3 bases: TGTGCCAGCAGCGCCAGGACAGGGGTCTATGGCTACACCTTC. Its translation: CASSARTGVYGYTF.

A single count supports this clone. This chain links TRBV18 with TRBJ1-1, with D possibly matching TRBD1 (6 bases). Germline V gives CDR1 KGHSH, CDR2 LQKENI. The CDR3 has 15 residues. The V end lost 3 bases, the J end lost 1 base, and 12 bases lay between the germline ends. CDR3 region: CASSPNQGWNTEAFF. The CDR3 bases are TGTGCCAGCTCACCGAATCAGGGGTGGAACACTGAAGCTTTCTTT.

The rearrangement joins TRBV5-3 to TRBJ2-7; D gene ambiguous. TRBV5-3 is an ORF for which the function is uncertain. V lost 8 bases and J lost 2, with 14 bases in between. The CDR3 length is 13 residues. CDR3 DNA: TGTGCCAGCCTCTGGAAAGAGGCCTACGAGCAGTACGTC. This encodes CASLWKEAYEQYV.

The chain recombines TRBV18 with TRBJ2-2; D is possibly TRBD2 (6 bases). Per the germline V gene, CDR1 is KGHSH and CDR2 is LQKENI. V was clipped by 4 bases and J by 6 bases, with 9 bases between them. This CDR3 spans 13 amino acids. CDR3 nucleotide sequence: TGTGCCAGCTCACGAGCGGGCCCCGGGGAGCTGTTTTTT. This codes for CASSRAGPGELFF.

The V call is TRBV4-2, the J call TRBJ1-1; 9 bases map to TRBD1. This CDR3 comprises 15 residues. CDR1 and CDR2 from the germline V gene are LGHNA and YNFKEQ. With 5 bases clipped from V and 1 base from J, the junction kept 5 bases outside the gene matches. The CDR3 region has the DNA TGTGCCAGCAGCTTTAGGACAGGGGCGAACACTGAAGCTTTCTTT. Residues: CASSFRTGANTEAFF.

Written as DNA, the CDR3 is TGTGCCAGCAGTTCGACTAGAATCAATGAGCAGTTCTTC. Its translation is CASSSTRINEQFF. The chain recombines TRBV28 with TRBJ2-1, with TRBD2 as a possible D gene (6 bases). Germline V lookup: CDR1 MDHEN, CDR2 SYDVKM. This CDR3 has 13 amino acids. V lost 4 bases and J 6 bases, leaving 10 bases between the germline ends. Supplemented by reference TRBV28 and TRBJ2-1, the full variable domain reads DVKVTQSSRYLVKRTGEKVFLECVQDMDHENMFWYRQDPGLGLRLIYFSYDVKMKEKGDIPEGYSVSREKKERFSLILESASTNQTSMYLCASSSTRINEQFFGPGTRLTVL.

The chain joins TRBV4-2 to TRBJ2-5; 7 bases agree with TRBD2. The better agreement between TRBJ2-7 and the DNA end casts doubt on the J call. CDR1 and CDR2 (germline): LGHNA, YNFKEQ. This CDR3 is built from 14 residues. The chain's CDR3 is CASSQGPGGYEQYF. The CDR3 nucleotides read TGTGCCAGCAGCCAAGGACCGGGGGGCTACGAGCAGTACTTC.

This rearrangement joins TRBV11-3 to TRBJ2-7; 8 nucleotides line up with TRBD1. The length of the CDR3 is 15 residues. The trim removed 0 bases at V and 4 bases at J, leaving 5 bases unmatched. CDR1 SGHNT and CDR2 YENEEA come from the germline V gene. Written as DNA, the CDR3 is TGTGCCAGCAGCTTAGAGTCAGGGGGCGGATACGAGCAGTACGTC. Protein product: CASSLESGGGYEQYV.

The rearrangement joins TRBV5-1 to TRBJ1-1, with 7 bases that match TRBD1. The junction had 8 bases not matched to a gene; V was cut back by 1 base and J by 2 bases. The CDR3 covers 16 residues. Germline V gene data show CDR1 as SGHRS and CDR2 as YFSETQ. The CDR3 bases are TGCGCCAGCAGCTTGAGTTTCGGACAGGCCAACACTGAAGCTTTCTTT. Amino acid sequence: CASSLSFGQANTEAFF.

The chain is built from TRBV6-5 and TRBJ1-4; a possible D gene is TRBD1 (6 bases). This CDR3 region has 15 residues. Germline lookup yields CDR1 MNHEY and CDR2 SVGAGI. V shed 2 bases and J shed 8 bases, with 15 bases lying between them. The CDR3 here is CASSYTQGTWEKLFF. In nucleotides, the CDR3 is TGTGCCAGCAGTTACACCCAGGGGACGTGGGAAAAACTGTTTTTT.

V gene TRBV21-1 combines with J gene TRBJ2-2; the table names TRBD1, a call not compared with the DNA. TRBV21-1 is recorded as a pseudogene. The CDR3 is made up of 19 amino acids. In DNA, the CDR3 is TGTGCCAGCAGCAAAAAGCCAGGGTCTAAGGGTTTGGACACCGGGGAGCTGTTTTTT. Translating gives CASSKKPGSKGLDTGELFF.

This chain connects TRBV6-6 to TRBJ2-3, with 10 bases matching TRBD2. V shed 6 bases and J 6 bases; nucleotides not matched to a gene: 12. This CDR3 is 16 amino acids long. Germline loops: CDR1 MNHNY, CDR2 SVGAGI (reference sequence). CDR3: CASRPQRGGLSDTQYF. CDR3 in DNA: TGTGCCAGCAGACCCCAGCGGGGGGGCCTCTCGGATACGCAGTATTTT.

The chain links TRBV10-3 to TRBJ2-1, with D possibly TRBD2 on 6 matching bases. The length of the CDR3 is 13 residues. Trimming took off 6 bases at V and 6 bases at J, with 12 bases between the two ends. Germline CDR1 and CDR2: ENHRY and SYGVKD. For the CDR3, the DNA is TGTGCCATCAGCGGCGGGGTGGGCAATGAGCAGTTCTTC. It is translated as CAISGGVGNEQFF.

This chain uses TRBV4-1 with TRBJ1-1; D may be TRBD1 (6 bases). The length of the CDR3 is 16 residues. With 0 bases removed from V and 1 base from J, the gap between germline ends came to 12 bases. Germline CDR1 and CDR2: MGHRA and YSYEKL. DNA for the CDR3: TGCGCCAGCAGCCAAGATCGGGCAGGGGCGAACACTGAAGCTTTCTTT. Translation gives CASSQDRAGANTEAFF.

This sequence joins TRBV7-8 and TRBJ2-7, with 14 bases aligning to TRBD2. V lost 5 bases and J lost 2; bases outside the gene matches: 2. Germline V CDR1 and CDR2: SGHVS, FQNEAQ. This CDR3 has 15 residues. This chain's CDR3 is CASSATSGRAYEQYV. The CDR3 DNA sequence: TGTGCCAGCAGCGCGACTAGCGGGAGGGCCTACGAGCAGTACGTC.

V is TRBV7-2 and J is TRBJ1-2; no reliable D call. Germline CDR1 SGHTA, CDR2 FQGNSA. Trimming took off 5 bases at V and 4 bases at J, with 8 bases between the two ends. CDR3 length: 12 residues. The CDR3, as DNA: TGTGCCAGCAGCCCCCTAACCTATGGCTACACCTTC. It is translated as CASSPLTYGYTF.

The chain employs TRBV4-1 and TRBJ1-1; 8 bases match TRBD1. V was clipped by 4 bases and J by 5 bases; unmatched bases: 6. The CDR3 has 14 amino acids. In germline, CDR1 is MGHRA, CDR2 YSYEKL. Here the CDR3 DNA reads TGCGCCAGCAGCCTAGCCCGGACAGGGACTGAAGCTTTCTTT. It specifies CASSLARTGTEAFF.

The V call is TRBV6-5, the J call TRBJ2-7; 8 nucleotides match TRBD1. The germline CDR1 and CDR2 sequences are MNHEY and SVGAGI. V shed 6 bases, J shed 7 bases, and the junction held 2 bases outside the gene matches. The CDR3 is 11 residues long. CDR3 sequence: CASSRTGEQYF. CDR3 nucleotide sequence: TGTGCCAGCAGCAGGACAGGGGAGCAGTACTTC.

The rearrangement joins TRBV7-9 to TRBJ1-4; 8 nucleotides agree with TRBD1. CDR3 length equals 15 residues. Trimming took 4 bases from V and 5 from J; bases not matched to a gene: 6. Germline V CDR1 and CDR2: SEHNR, FQNEAQ (reference sequence). Here the CDR3 reads CASSSLGQGNEKLFF. CDR3 DNA sequence: TGTGCCAGCAGCTCCCTTGGACAGGGAAATGAAAAACTGTTTTTT.

The genes are TRBV15 and TRBJ2-5; perhaps TRBD2 as D (6 bases). Germline-derived CDR1 and CDR2 are LNHNV and YYDKDF (reference sequence). Deletions cut 3 bases from V and 1 base from J, with 12 bases between. This CDR3 spans 15 amino acids. Written as DNA, the CDR3 is TGTGCCACCAGCAGGTCCCCGGGACTCCAAGAGACCCAGTACTTC. Amino acids: CATSRSPGLQETQYF.

Only a few counts were recorded for this clone. The chain employs TRBV5-1 and TRBJ1-4; TRBD1 is a possible D gene (6 bases). The length of the CDR3 is 18 residues. The V end lost 2 bases, the J end lost 5 bases, and 22 bases lay between the germline ends. CDR1 and CDR2 (germline): SGHRS, YFSETQ. The CDR3 region has the DNA TGCGCCAGCAGCTTTTTCACGGCACAGGGAATGGCGAATGAAAAACTGTTTTTT. It codes for CASSFFTAQGMANEKLFF.

This clone has a single count. The chain has TRBV28 and TRBJ1-1; TRBD1 might be the D (5 bases). Germline values: CDR1 MDHEN, CDR2 SYDVKM. V gave up 6 bases and J gave up 4 bases, with 15 bases separating them. The CDR3 spans 14 residues. CDR3 sequence reads: CASRVGWQGTEAFF. The CDR3 coding sequence is TGTGCCAGCAGGGTAGGGTGGCAGGGCACTGAAGCTTTCTTT.

J is TRBJ1-2 and V is TRBV7-6, with D tentatively TRBD1 (6 bases). This CDR3 is 14 amino acids long. Per germline, CDR1 SGHVS and CDR2 FNYEAQ. V was pared by 2 bases and J by 7 bases, with 14 bases between. This chain's CDR3 is CASSLSGARVGYTF. DNA for the CDR3: TGTGCCAGCAGCTTATCAGGGGCAAGGGTTGGCTACACCTTC.